A single T cell receptor (beta chain) is shown here with its context. Splitting the CD4+ cells yielded a CD45RA+ naive subset and a CD45RA-negative memory subset. Data came from immunoSEQ multiplex PCR; TCRdb stores just in-frame clones and leaves some out. Here the sample spans 2 million to 2.5 million clones, approximately 94% being singletons. The data are from a study of shared clonotypes between healthy human individuals. Germline V gene lookup returns CDR1 SGHTS and CDR2 YDEGEE. CDR3 length: 14 residues. V lost 9 bases, J lost 2 bases, and 17 bases lay in between. This clonotype was obtained from a man aged 18 to 29 in good health. Input material: naive CD4+ T cells sorted from blood. Indicated subset: CD45RA+ positively selected. V gene TRBV5-8 combines with J gene TRBJ1-2; tentatively, D is TRBD1 (6 bases). The CDR3 bases are TGTGCCAACACACAGGGCTTCCCAAACTATGGCTACACCTTC. As protein: CANTQGFPNYGYTF.